The sequence of this T cell receptor (beta chain) was determined in a study of immune evolution from preneoplasia to lung adenocarcinoma. To note about this clone: Its specificity is unknown.

Between the mid-2010s and the late 2010s, patients underwent resection in Japan or China. Premalignant or tumor cells were enriched by macro-dissection after pathologic assessment. J lost 9 bases, V lost 4 bases, and 8 bases had no gene match. Germline loops: CDR1 SNHLY, CDR2 FYNNEI. The CDR3 contains 14 residues. Sequenced by immunoSEQ multiplex PCR; TCRdb stores in-frame clones only, minus some. The table lists roughly 5,400 clones, around 88% of them singletons. General study results and limits: Compared with EGFR-mutant or double wild-type lesions, KRAS-mutant nodules were more clonal. Normal lung had highest clonality; later lesions appeared denser, more diverse.

Sequencing used FFPE invasive lung adenocarcinoma tissue. V usage is TRBV2 and J usage is TRBJ2-1; 8 bases match TRBD2. The clonotype comes from a person aged 50-75 years with lung adenocarcinoma. CDR3 in DNA: TGTGCCAGCAGTGTCGAGCGGGAGAGAGGTGAGCAGTTCTTC. Translated: CASSVERERGEQFF. The variable domain in full, with the rest retrieved from reference TRBV2 and TRBJ2-1, is EPEVTQTPSHQVTQMGQEVILRCVPISNHLYFYWYRQILGQKVEFLVSFYNNEISEKSEIFDDQFSVERPDGSNFTLKIRSTKLEDSAMYFCASSVERERGEQFFGPGTRLTVL.